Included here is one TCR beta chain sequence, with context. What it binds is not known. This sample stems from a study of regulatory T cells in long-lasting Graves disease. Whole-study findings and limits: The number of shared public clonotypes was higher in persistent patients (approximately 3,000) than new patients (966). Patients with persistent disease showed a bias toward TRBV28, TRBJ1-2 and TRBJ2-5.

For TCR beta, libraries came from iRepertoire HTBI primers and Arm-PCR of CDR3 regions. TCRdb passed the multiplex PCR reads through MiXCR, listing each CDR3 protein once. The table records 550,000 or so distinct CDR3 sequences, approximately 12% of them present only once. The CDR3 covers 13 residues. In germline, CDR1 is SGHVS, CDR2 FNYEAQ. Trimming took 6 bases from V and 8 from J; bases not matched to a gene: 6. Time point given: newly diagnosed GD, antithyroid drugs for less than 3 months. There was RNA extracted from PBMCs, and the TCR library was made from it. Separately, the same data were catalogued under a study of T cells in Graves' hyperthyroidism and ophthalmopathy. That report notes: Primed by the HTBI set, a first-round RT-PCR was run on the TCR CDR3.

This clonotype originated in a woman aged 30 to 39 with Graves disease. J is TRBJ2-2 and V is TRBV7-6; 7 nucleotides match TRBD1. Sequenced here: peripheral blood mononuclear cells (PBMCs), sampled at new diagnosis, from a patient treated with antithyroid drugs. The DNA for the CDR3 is TGTGCCAGCAGGAGGGGGCAGACGGGGGAGCTGTTTTTT. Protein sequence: CASRRGQTGELFF.